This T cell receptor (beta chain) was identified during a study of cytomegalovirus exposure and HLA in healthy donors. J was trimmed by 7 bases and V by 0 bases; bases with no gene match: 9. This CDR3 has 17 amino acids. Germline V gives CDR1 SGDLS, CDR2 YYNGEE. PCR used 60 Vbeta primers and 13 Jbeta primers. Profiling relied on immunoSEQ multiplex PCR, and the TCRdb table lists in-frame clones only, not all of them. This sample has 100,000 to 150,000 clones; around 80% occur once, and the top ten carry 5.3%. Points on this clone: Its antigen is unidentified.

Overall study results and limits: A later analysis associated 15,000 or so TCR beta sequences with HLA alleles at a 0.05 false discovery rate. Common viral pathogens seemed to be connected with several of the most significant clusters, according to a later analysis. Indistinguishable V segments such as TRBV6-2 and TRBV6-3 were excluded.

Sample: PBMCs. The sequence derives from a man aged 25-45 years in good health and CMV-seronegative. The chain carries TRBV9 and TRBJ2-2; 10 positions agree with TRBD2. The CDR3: CASSVAGSSGGSGELFF. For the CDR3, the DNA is TGTGCCAGCAGCGTAGCCGGATCTAGCGGGGGTAGCGGGGAGCTGTTTTTT. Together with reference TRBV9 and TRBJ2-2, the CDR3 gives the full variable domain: DSGVTQTPKHLITATGQRVTLRCSPRSGDLSVYWYQQSLDQGLQFLIQYYNGEERAKGNILERFSAQQFPDLHSELNLSSLELGDSALYFCASSVAGSSGGSGELFFGEGSRLTVL.